Detailed here is one T cell receptor beta chain. Its matching antigen is unknown. The data originate from a study of OX40 agonist ivuxolimab in advanced cancers. Study-wide findings and caveats: Antigens targeted by the expanded peripheral T cells were not determined.

Produced via immunoSEQ multiplex PCR; TCRdb's table is partial and in-frame only. The data hold over 30,000 clones, with approximately 80% observed a single time. Patients with autoimmune history or systemic immunosuppression were excluded. Trimming shortened V by 0 bases and J by 3 bases, and 11 bases separated the two germline ends. Germline loops: CDR1 SQVTM, CDR2 ANQGSEA. The CDR3 is 14 residues long. This sequence joins TRBV29-1 and TRBJ1-1; unclear D gene. Sequences were derived from CD4+ or CD8+ T cells sorted from blood, sampled in a trial of the OX40 agonist ivuxolimab. This TCR was recovered from an adult with an advanced solid tumor such as melanoma, head and neck, liver or kidney cancer. The CDR3 loop is CSVEETTWDTEAFF. The CDR3 DNA is TGCAGCGTTGAAGAAACGACATGGGACACTGAAGCTTTCTTT.